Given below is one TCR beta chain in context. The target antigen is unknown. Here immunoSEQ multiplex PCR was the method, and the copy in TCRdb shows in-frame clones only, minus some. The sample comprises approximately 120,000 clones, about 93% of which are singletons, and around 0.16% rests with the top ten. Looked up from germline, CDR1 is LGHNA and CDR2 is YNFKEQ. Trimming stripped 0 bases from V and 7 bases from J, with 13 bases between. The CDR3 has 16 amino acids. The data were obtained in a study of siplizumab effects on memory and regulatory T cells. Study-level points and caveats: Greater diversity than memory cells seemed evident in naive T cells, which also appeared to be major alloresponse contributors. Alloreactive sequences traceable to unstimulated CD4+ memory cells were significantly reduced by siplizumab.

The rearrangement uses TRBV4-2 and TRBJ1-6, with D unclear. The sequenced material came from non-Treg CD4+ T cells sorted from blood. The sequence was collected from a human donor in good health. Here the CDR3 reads CASSQDYWSINSPLHF. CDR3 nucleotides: TGTGCCAGCAGCCAAGATTATTGGTCGATCAATTCACCCCTCCACTTT.